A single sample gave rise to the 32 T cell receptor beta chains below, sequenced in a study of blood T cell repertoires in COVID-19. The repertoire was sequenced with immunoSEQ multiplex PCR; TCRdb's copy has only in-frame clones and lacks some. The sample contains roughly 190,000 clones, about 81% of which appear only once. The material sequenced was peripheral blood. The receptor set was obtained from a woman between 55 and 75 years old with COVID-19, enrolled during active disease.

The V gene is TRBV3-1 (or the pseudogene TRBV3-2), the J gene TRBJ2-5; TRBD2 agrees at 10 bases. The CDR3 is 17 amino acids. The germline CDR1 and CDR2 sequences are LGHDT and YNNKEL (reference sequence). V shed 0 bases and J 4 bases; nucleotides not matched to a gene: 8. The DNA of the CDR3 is TGTGCCAGCAGCCAAGATCGTGGGGTAGCGGGGGGAGAGACCCAGTACTTC. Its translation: CASSQDRGVAGGETQYF.

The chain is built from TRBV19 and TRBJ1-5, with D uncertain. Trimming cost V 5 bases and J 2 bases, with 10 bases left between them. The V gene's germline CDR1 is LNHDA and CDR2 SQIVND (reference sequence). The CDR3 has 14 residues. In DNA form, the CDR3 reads TGTGCCAGTAGTCCCACTATGGGCAATCAGCCCCAGCATTTT. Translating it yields CASSPTMGNQPQHF.

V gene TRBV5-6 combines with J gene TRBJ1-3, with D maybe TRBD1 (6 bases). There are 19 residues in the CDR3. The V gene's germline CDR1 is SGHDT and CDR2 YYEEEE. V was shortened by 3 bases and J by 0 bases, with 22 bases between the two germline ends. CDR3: CASSSTGRRSEISGNTIYF. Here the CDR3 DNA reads TGTGCCAGCAGCTCGACAGGCCGACGGTCCGAAATCTCTGGAAACACCATATATTTT.

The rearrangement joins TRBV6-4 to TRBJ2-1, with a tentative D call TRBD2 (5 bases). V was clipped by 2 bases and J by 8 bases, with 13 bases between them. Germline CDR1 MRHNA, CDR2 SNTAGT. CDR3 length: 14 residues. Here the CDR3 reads CASSDRPSGHEQFF. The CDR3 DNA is TGTGCCAGCAGTGACCGCCCAAGCGGACATGAGCAGTTCTTC.

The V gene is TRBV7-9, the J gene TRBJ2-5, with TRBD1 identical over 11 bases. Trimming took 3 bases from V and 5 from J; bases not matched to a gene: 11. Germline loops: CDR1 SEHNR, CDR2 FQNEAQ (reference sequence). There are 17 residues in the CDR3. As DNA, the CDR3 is TGTGCCAGCAGCTTGCCGCCCGGGACAGGGGGTGTTGAGACCCAGTACTTC. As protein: CASSLPPGTGGVETQYF. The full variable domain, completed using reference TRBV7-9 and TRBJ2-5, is DTGVSQNPRHKITKRGQNVTFRCDPISEHNRLYWYRQTLGQGPEFLTYFQNEAQLEKSRLLSDRFSAERPKGSFSTLEIQRTEQGDSAMYLCASSLPPGTGGVETQYFGPGTRLLVL.

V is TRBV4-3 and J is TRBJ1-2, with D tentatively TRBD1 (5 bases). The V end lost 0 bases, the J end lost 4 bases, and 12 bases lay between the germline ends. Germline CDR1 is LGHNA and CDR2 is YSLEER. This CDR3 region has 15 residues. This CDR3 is CASSQDLGVGYGYTF. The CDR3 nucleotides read TGCGCCAGCAGCCAAGATTTAGGGGTCGGCTATGGCTACACCTTC.

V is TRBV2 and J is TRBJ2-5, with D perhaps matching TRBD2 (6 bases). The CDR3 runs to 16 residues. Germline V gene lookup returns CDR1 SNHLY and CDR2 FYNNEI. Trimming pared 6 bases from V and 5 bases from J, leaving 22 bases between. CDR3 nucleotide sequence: TGTGCCAGCAGGGGGTTCATAGGAGGGTCGGTGGAGACCCAGTACTTC. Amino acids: CASRGFIGGSVETQYF.

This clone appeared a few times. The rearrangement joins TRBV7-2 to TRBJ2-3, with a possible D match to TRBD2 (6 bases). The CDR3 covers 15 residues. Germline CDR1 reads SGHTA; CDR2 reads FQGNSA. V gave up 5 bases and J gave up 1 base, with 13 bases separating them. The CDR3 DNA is TGTGCCAGCAGCCGCGGGCGGAGGGGCACAGATACGCAGTATTTT. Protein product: CASSRGRRGTDTQYF. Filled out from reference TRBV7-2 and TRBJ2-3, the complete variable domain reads GAGVSQSPSNKVTEKGKDVELRCDPISGHTALYWYRQSLGQGLEFLIYFQGNSAPDKSGLPSDRFSAERTGGSVSTLTIQRTQQEDSAVYLCASSRGRRGTDTQYFGPGTRLTVL.

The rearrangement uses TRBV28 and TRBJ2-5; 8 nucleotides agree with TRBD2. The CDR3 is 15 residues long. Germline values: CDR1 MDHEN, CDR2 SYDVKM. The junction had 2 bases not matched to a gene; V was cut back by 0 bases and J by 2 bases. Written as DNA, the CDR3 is TGTGCCAGCAGTTTATGGGGCGGGGGGCAAGAGACCCAGTACTTC. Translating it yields CASSLWGGGQETQYF.

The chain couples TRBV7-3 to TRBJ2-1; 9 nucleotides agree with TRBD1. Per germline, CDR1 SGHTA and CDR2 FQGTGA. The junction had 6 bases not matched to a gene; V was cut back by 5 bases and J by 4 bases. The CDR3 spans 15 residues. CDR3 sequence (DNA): TGTGCCAGCAGCCCCGGGACAGGGAATTACAATGAGCAGTTCTTC. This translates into CASSPGTGNYNEQFF.

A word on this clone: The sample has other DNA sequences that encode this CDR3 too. CDR3 sequence reads: CASSSTVNTEAFF. CDR3 nucleotide sequence: TGTGCCAGTAGCTCGACAGTGAACACTGAAGCTTTCTTT. V gene TRBV19 combines with J gene TRBJ1-1; possibly TRBD1 for D (5 bases). The CDR3 has 13 residues. The germline V and J ends were trimmed by 6 bases and 0 bases, with 8 bases remaining between them. Germline lookup yields CDR1 LNHDA and CDR2 SQIVND (reference sequence).

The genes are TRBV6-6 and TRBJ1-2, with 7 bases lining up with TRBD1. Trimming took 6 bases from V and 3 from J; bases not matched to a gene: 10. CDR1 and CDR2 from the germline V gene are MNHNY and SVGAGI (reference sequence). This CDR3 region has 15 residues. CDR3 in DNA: TGTGCCAGCAGCCCCCCGACAGGGATGGACTATGGCTACACCTTC. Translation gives CASSPPTGMDYGYTF.

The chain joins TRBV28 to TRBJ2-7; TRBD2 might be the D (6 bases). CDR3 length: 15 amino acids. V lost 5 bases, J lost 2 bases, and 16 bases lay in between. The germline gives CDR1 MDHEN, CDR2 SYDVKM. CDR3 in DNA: TGTGCCAGCAGTACCACGGGACTGGGGACCTACGAGCAGTACTTC. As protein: CASSTTGLGTYEQYF.

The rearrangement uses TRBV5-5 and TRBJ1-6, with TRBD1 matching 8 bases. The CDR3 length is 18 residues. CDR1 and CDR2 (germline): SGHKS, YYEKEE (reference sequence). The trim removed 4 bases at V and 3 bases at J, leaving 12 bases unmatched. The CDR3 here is CASSPDPGQVYYNSPLHF. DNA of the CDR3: TGTGCCAGCAGCCCTGACCCGGGACAGGTGTACTATAATTCACCCCTCCACTTT.

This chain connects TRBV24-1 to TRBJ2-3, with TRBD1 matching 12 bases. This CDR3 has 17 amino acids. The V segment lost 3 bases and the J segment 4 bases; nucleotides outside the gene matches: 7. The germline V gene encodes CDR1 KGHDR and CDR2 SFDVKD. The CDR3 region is CATSDSGTGGKADTQYF. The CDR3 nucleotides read TGTGCCACCAGTGATAGCGGGACAGGGGGCAAAGCAGATACGCAGTATTTT.

The chain's CDR3 is CASALAQGLYEQYF. The DNA for the CDR3 is TGTGCCAGCGCCCTTGCTCAGGGCCTCTACGAGCAGTACTTC. The chain couples TRBV2 to TRBJ2-7, with D possibly TRBD1 on 5 matching bases. Trimming left V 8 bases short and J 3 bases short, with 17 bases between. CDR3 size: 14 residues. Germline CDR1 SNHLY, CDR2 FYNNEI.

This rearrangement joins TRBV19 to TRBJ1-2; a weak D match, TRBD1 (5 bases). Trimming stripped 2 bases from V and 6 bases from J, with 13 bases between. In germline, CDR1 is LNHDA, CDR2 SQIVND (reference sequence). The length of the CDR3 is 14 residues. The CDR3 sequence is CASSIFQGVDGYTF. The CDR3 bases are TGTGCCAGTAGTATATTCCAGGGCGTGGATGGCTACACCTTC.

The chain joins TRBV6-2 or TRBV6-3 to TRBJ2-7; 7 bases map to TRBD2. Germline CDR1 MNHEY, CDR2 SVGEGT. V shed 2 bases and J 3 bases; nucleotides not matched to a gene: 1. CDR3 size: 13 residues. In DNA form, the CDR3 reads TGTGCCAGCAGTTACGGACTAGTCTACGAGCAGTACTTC. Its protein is CASSYGLVYEQYF.

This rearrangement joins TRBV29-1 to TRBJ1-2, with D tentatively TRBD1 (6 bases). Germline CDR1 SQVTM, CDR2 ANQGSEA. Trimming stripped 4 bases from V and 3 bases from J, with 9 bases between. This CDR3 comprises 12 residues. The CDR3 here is CSVAGGDYGYTF. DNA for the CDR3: TGCAGCGTTGCTGGGGGCGACTATGGCTACACCTTC.

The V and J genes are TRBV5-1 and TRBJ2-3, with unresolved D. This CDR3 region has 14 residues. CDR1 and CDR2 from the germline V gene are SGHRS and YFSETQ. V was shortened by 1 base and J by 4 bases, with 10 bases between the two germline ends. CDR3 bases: TGCGCCAGCAGCTTGCAGGTTTTCTCAGATACGCAGTATTTT. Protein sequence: CASSLQVFSDTQYF. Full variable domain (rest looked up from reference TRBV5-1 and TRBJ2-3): KAGVTQTPRYLIKTRGQQVTLSCSPISGHRSVSWYQQTPGQGLQFLFEYFSETQRNKGNFPGRFSGRQFSNSRSEMNVSTLELGDSALYLCASSLQVFSDTQYFGPGTRLTVL.

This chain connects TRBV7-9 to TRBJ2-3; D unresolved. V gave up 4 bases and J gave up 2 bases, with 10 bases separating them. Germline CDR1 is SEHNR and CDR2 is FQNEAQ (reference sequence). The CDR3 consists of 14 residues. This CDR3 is CASSYNSPTDTQYF. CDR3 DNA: TGTGCCAGCAGCTACAACAGCCCCACAGATACGCAGTATTTT.

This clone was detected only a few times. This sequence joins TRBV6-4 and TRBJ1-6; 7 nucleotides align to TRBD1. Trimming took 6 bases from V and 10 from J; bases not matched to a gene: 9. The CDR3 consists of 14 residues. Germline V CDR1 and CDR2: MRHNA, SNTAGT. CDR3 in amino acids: CASRLQGGESPLHF. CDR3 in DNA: TGTGCCAGCAGACTCCAGGGGGGTGAATCACCCCTCCACTTT.

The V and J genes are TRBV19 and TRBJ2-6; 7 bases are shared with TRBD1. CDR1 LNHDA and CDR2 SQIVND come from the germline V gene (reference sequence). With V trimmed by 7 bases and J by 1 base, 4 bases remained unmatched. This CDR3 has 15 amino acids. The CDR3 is CASTQQGSGANVLTF. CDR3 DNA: TGTGCCAGTACCCAACAGGGGTCTGGGGCCAACGTCCTGACTTTC.

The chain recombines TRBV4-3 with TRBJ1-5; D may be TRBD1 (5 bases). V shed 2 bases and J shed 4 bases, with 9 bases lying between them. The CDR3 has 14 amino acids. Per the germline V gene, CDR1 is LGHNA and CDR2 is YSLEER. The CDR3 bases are TGCGCCAGCAGCCAAAATCGGGGGAATCAGCCCCAGCATTTT. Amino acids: CASSQNRGNQPQHF.

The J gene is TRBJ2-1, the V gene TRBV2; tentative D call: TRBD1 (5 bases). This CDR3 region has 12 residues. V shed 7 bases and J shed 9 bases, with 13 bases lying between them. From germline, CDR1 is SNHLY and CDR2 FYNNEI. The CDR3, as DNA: TGTGCCAGCACCAGGGTCGGAAGTGAGCAGTTCTTC. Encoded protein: CASTRVGSEQFF.

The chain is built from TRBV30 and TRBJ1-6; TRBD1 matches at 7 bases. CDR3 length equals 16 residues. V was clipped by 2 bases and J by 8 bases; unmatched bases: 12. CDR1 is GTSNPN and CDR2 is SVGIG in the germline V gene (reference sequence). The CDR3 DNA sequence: TGTGCCTGGAGTCCCCAAGGGGGCAGGGATTATTCACCCCTCCACTTT. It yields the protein CAWSPQGGRDYSPLHF.

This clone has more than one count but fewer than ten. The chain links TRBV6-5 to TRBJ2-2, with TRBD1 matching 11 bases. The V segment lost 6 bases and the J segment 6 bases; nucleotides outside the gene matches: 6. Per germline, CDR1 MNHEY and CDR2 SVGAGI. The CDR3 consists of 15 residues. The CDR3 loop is CASRVGGQGAGELFF. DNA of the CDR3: TGTGCCAGCAGAGTAGGGGGACAGGGGGCCGGGGAGCTGTTTTTT.

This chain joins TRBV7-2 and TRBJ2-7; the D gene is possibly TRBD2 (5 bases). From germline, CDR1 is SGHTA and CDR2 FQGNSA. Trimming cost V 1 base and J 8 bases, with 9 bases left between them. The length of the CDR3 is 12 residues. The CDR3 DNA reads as TGTGCCAGCAGCTTAGTCACCGGGAAGCAGTACTTC. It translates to CASSLVTGKQYF.

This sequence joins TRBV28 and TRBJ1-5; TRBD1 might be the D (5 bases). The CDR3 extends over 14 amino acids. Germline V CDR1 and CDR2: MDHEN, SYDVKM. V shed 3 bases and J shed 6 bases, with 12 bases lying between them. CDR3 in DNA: TGTGCCAGCAGTTTCCCAGGGTTTGGTCAGCCCCAGCATTTT. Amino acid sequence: CASSFPGFGQPQHF.

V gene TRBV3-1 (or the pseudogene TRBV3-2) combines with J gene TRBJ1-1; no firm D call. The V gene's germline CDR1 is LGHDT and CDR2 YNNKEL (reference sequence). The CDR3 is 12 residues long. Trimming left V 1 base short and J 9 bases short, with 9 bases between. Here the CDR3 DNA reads TGTGCCAGCAGCCAAGGAATAGAGAAAGCTTTCTTT. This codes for CASSQGIEKAFF.

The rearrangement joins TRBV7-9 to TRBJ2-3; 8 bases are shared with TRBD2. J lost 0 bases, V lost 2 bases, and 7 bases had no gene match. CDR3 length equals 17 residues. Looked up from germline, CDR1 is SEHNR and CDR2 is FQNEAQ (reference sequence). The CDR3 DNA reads TGTGCCAGCAGCTTACGGGGGGGAGGCTCTAGCACAGATACGCAGTATTTT. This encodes CASSLRGGGSSTDTQYF. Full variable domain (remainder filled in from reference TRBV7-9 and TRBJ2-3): DTGVSQNPRHKITKRGQNVTFRCDPISEHNRLYWYRQTLGQGPEFLTYFQNEAQLEKSRLLSDRFSAERPKGSFSTLEIQRTEQGDSAMYLCASSLRGGGSSTDTQYFGPGTRLTVL.

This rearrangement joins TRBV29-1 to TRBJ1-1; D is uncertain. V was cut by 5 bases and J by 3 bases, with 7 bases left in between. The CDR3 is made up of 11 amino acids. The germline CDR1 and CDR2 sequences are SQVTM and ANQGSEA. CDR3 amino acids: CSVQRDTEAFF. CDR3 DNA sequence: TGCAGCGTTCAGAGGGACACTGAAGCTTTCTTT.